The T cell receptor (beta chain) under discussion was sequenced for a study of T cell repertoires in cytomegalovirus infection (dated by TCRdb to between 2018 and 2020). Notes on the research overall: The peptide stimulations were aimed at well-studied HLA-B-restricted epitopes as well as recently identified HLA-C-restricted CMV epitopes, whose presentation resists viral immunomodulation. Because public TCR beta signatures pointed to carriage of CMV infection together with the matching HLA type, the HLA type of each donor mattered for the analysis. Broad study findings and their caveats: In both this cohort and an independent roughly 360-donor cohort, the cumulative frequency of public TCR beta family members distinguished carriers of CMV infection plus the relevant HLA type. The ex vivo response was dominated by HLA-C-restricted CMV-specific TCR beta clonotypes, which also provided the single most frequent clonotype in two of eight donors.

Sequencing instrument: Illumina HiSeq 1500. TCRdb itself trimmed the public reads at Q25 with fastp, ran MiXCR and retained productive beta chains. For every CDR3 protein sequence, its rows merge into one entry that carries the most common genes and DNA. Counted in this sample were 250,000 to 400,000 distinct CDR3 sequences; roughly 25% of them appeared once. 13% of the sample lies in the top ten. From the cysteine up to the phenylalanine, the CDR3 has a length of 14 residues. Kept here is only the CDR3 DNA, which spans 42 bases and is read in frame from base 1. The germline V gene specifies SGHTA as CDR1 and FQGNSA as CDR2. V drops 4 bases and J drops 2 bases, leaving 11 bases in between. There are a few counts of this clonotype. Its antigen is currently not known. No clone much larger than this one lies a single base away; base qualities are absent. This specimen's treatment or condition label, interpreted: in vitro stimulation with specific CMV peptide epitopes to enrich CMV-specific T cells.

The starting material was cultured PBMCs, obtained from culture after CMV antigen stimulation. This receptor was taken from a human donor in good health (CMV status not recorded). Some clones in this sample may be carry-over from other donors' samples. The chain is assembled from TRBV7-2 and TRBJ2-5; the D call is tentative, TRBD1 or TRBD2, as each matches 7 bases. The nucleotides are TGTGCCAGCAGCTACCAGGGGGGGCAAGAGACCCAGTACTTC. This is translated as CASSYQGGQETQYF.